This record concerns one T cell receptor (beta chain) sequence. V dropped 2 bases and J dropped 7; count of bases not matched to a gene: 3. CDR1 is GTSNPN and CDR2 is SVGIG in the germline V gene (reference sequence). This CDR3 is built from 13 residues. The data were taken from a study of blood T cell repertoires in COVID-19. Study-wide context: Collection of acute and convalescent COVID-19 samples took place in the United States, Italy and Spain.

Source study methods: How many nucleated cells were present was estimated from reference gene primer amplification. Here immunoSEQ multiplex PCR was the method, and the copy in TCRdb shows in-frame clones only, minus some. The V and J calls and clone size were taken over from that table, and D and trimming were inferred from the DNA. Of approximately 90,000 clones in the sample, under 90% were seen once. The clonotype originates from a man in his fifties or sixties with COVID-19, enrolled during active disease. The chain carries TRBV30 and TRBJ2-4, with 9 bases that match TRBD1. The sample consisted of peripheral blood. CDR3 DNA: TGTGCCTGGAGTACCGGGACAGGGAACATTCAGTACTTC. Its protein product is CAWSTGTGNIQYF.